The 6 T cell receptor beta chains in this list originate from one sample, sequenced in a study of blood T cells in healthy people across ages. Alongside a J-beta primer mix, a sample-barcoded 5' primer served in a second PCR lasting roughly 7 to 12 cycles. Each CDR3 protein is one row after TCRdb ran MiXCR on the 5' RACE reads. This sample has about 630,000 distinct CDR3 sequences, with over 20% found just once. The sample comprised blood. These receptors were taken from a man in his sixties or seventies in good health.

In this sample, this clonotype turned up a few times. This chain links TRBV7-3 with TRBJ2-5; TRBD1 might be the D (5 bases). The DNA matches TRBJ2-1 better at its end, which makes the J call doubtful. The CDR3 runs to 13 residues. The V gene's germline CDR1 is SGHTA and CDR2 FQGTGA. CDR3 loop: CASSLIAGNEQFF. In nucleotides, the CDR3 is TGTGCCAGCAGCTTAATCGCAGGGAATGAGCAGTTCTTC.

V is TRBV5-1 and J is TRBJ2-7; a weak D match, TRBD1 (6 bases). CDR1 is SGHRS and CDR2 is YFSETQ in the germline V gene. The CDR3 spans 14 residues. Trimming left V 0 bases short and J 0 bases short, with 7 bases between. The CDR3 sequence: CASSLEGDSYEQYF. The CDR3 DNA follows: TGCGCCAGCAGCTTGGAGGGGGACTCCTACGAGCAGTACTTC.

This clonotype occurred a few times. This chain uses TRBV6-5 with TRBJ1-1; 7 bases fit TRBD1. After removal of 8 bases from V and 0 bases from J, the junction contained 6 bases not matched to a gene. The CDR3 loop spans 14 amino acids. Germline V gene lookup returns CDR1 MNHEY and CDR2 SVGAGI. The DNA of the CDR3 is TGTGCCAGCCGAAGGGGGCAGCTGAACACTGAAGCTTTCTTT. This sequence encodes CASRRGQLNTEAFF.

This clonotype was counted many times. This sequence joins TRBV18 and TRBJ1-2; D not resolved. The V end lost 4 bases, the J end lost 3 bases, and 15 bases lay between the germline ends. In germline, CDR1 is KGHSH, CDR2 LQKENI. The CDR3 loop spans 15 amino acids. The CDR3 DNA follows: TGTGCCAGCTCACTAACTCTTCAACCCGACTATGGCTACACCTTC. Its translation: CASSLTLQPDYGYTF.

This clonotype was counted between two and nine times. The CDR3 region has the DNA TGTGCCAGCAGCGTAAGTACGGGCCTCGATGAGCAGTTCTTC. As protein: CASSVSTGLDEQFF. The chain couples TRBV9 to TRBJ2-1, with D hard to call. Trimming cost V 1 base and J 8 bases, with 13 bases left between them. Germline values: CDR1 SGDLS, CDR2 YYNGEE. The CDR3 length is 14 residues.

This clonotype was picked up a small number of times. The CDR3, as DNA: TGTGCCAGCAGCCAAGATCTAGCGGGAGGGCCGGATACGCAGTATTTT. This translates into CASSQDLAGGPDTQYF. The chain combines TRBV3-1 with TRBJ2-3; 12 nucleotides align to TRBD2. The length of the CDR3 is 16 residues. Per the germline V gene, CDR1 is LGHDT and CDR2 is YNNKEL (reference sequence). V was clipped by 0 bases and J by 6 bases; unmatched bases: 4.